This TCR beta chain was identified during a study of PD-1 blockade in classical Hodgkin lymphoma. Study results and limitations: Compared with healthy donors, newly diagnosed patients reportedly showed lower baseline TCR diversity. No one has yet defined what causes the repertoire differences, which may be disease activity or prior therapy.

V shed 1 base, J shed 4 bases, and the junction held 4 bases outside the gene matches. Germline V gives CDR1 SNHLY, CDR2 FYNNEI. CDR3 length: 15 amino acids. The time point here: newly diagnosed, previously untreated cHL patient sample. Researchers used magnetic negative selection to pull out pure CD4+ T cells from thawed PBMCs. Researchers used newly diagnosed, untreated classical Hodgkin lymphoma PBMCs for comparison. Method: immunoSEQ multiplex PCR; TCRdb's copy keeps in-frame clones and lacks some. This table holds approximately 27,000 clones, about 89% found once. In the case of this clone: Its antigen remains unidentified.

The gene calls are TRBV2 and TRBJ2-7; 10 nucleotides align to TRBD2. The clonotype originates from a human donor with classical Hodgkin lymphoma. The specimen sequenced was CD4+ T cells from blood. In DNA, the CDR3 is TGTGCCAGCAGTGAAGGACTAGCGGGTCTTTACGAGCAGTACTTC. Residues: CASSEGLAGLYEQYF.